This T cell receptor beta chain was captured in a study of identifying expanded T cells in peripheral blood. Study-wide points: Variance in clone template counts between roughly two-week samples significantly increased with total template count across all healthy donors. About 1.2 clones differed between technical replicates, versus about 16 and 19 over time.

The CDR3 consists of 16 residues. The ends lost 4 bases at V and 2 bases at J; junction bases unmatched: 5. The germline V gene has CDR1 SGHNT and CDR2 YYREEE (reference sequence). Profiled with immunoSEQ multiplex PCR; TCRdb holds only in-frame clones, not every one. Among approximately 79,000 clones listed, about nine tenths were seen once. During the collection period, no donor immune events like infections were recorded. About this clone: Its antigen is unknown.

Input material: blood. V gene TRBV5-4 combines with J gene TRBJ2-6; 8 positions agree with TRBD1. The TCR originated in a person aged 18 to 75 in good health. The CDR3 bases are TGTGCCAGCAGCCCCCCACAGGGGGCTGGGGCCAACGTCCTGACTTTC. This codes for CASSPPQGAGANVLTF.